Following are 12 T cell receptor beta chains from one sample sequenced in a study of T cell responses to AZD1222 COVID-19 vaccine. The data were produced by immunoSEQ multiplex PCR, yet TCRdb's version contains in-frame clones alone and is incomplete. The data show 150,000 to 200,000 clones, 70% to 90% seen once. The sample was peripheral blood, taken on day 0 of AZD1222 vaccination. All receptors come from an adult in good health.

The chain joins TRBV28 to TRBJ2-7; D is tentatively TRBD1 or TRBD2 (7 bases each). The V gene's germline CDR1 is MDHEN and CDR2 SYDVKM. The CDR3 contains 14 residues. Trimming left V 6 bases short and J 3 bases short, with 15 bases between. The CDR3 loop is CASSRQGGNYEQYF. DNA of the CDR3: TGTGCCAGCAGCCGGCAGGGGGGGAACTACGAGCAGTACTTC.

J is TRBJ1-2 and V is TRBV5-1, with 10 bases aligning to TRBD1. Germline V gene data show CDR1 as SGHRS and CDR2 as YFSETQ. V lost 0 bases to trimming and J lost 8 bases; unmatched junction nucleotides: 4. The CDR3 is made up of 14 amino acids. The CDR3 here is CASSLAGTGDGYTF. CDR3 nucleotides: TGCGCCAGCAGCTTGGCCGGGACAGGGGACGGCTACACCTTC.

V usage is TRBV29-1 and J usage is TRBJ1-1; D gene uncertain. In germline, CDR1 is SQVTM, CDR2 ANQGSEA. This CDR3 has 11 amino acids. V dropped 4 bases and J dropped 9 bases, with 12 bases sitting between them. The CDR3 DNA reads TGCAGCGTTGCTGTAGATTTGAAAGCTTTCTTT. Translating gives CSVAVDLKAFF.

V is TRBV5-1 and J is TRBJ2-5; D gene unclear. V was trimmed by 4 bases and J by 5 bases, leaving 15 bases between them. The CDR3 extends over 14 amino acids. Germline loops: CDR1 SGHRS, CDR2 YFSETQ. CDR3 DNA: TGCGCCAGCAGCCCTGGGCCCGTTGGGGAGACCCAGTACTTC. Translation gives CASSPGPVGETQYF.

The rearrangement links TRBV7-9 to TRBJ2-6; D is perhaps TRBD2 (5 bases). V gave up 6 bases and J gave up 3 bases, with 18 bases separating them. CDR3 length equals 17 residues. Germline CDR1 and CDR2: SEHNR and FQNEAQ (reference sequence). The CDR3 nucleotides read TGTGCCAGCAGGTCTACCGGGGAGATCGGTGGGGCCAACGTCCTGACTTTC. Its translation: CASRSTGEIGGANVLTF.

This chain connects TRBV3-1 (or the pseudogene TRBV3-2) to TRBJ2-1; 10 bases agree with TRBD2. J was trimmed by 6 bases and V by 2 bases; bases with no gene match: 16. The CDR3 runs to 19 residues. Looked up from germline, CDR1 is LGHDT and CDR2 is YNNKEL (reference sequence). The CDR3 spells CASSQTPPSQAGGRNEQFF. The CDR3 DNA sequence: TGTGCCAGCAGCCAAACCCCTCCGTCCCAAGCGGGGGGGCGCAATGAGCAGTTCTTC.

The V gene is TRBV11-2, the J gene TRBJ2-5, with no clear D. V lost 4 bases and J 10 bases, leaving 10 bases between the germline ends. The CDR3 contains 11 residues. CDR1 SGHAT and CDR2 FQNNGV come from the germline V gene. The chain's CDR3 is CASSSHKDQYF. CDR3 coding DNA: TGTGCCAGCAGCTCCCACAAGGACCAGTACTTC.

The rearrangement links TRBV7-2 to TRBJ1-1, with D hard to call. The CDR3 consists of 13 residues. Trimming took 2 bases from V and 4 from J, leaving 8 bases between them. Germline V gene sequence: CDR1 SGHTA, CDR2 FQGNSA. DNA for the CDR3: TGTGCCAGCAGCTTACAGGCTGGCACTGAAGCTTTCTTT. As protein: CASSLQAGTEAFF. Full variable domain (outside the CDR3, taken from reference TRBV7-2 and TRBJ1-1): GAGVSQSPSNKVTEKGKDVELRCDPISGHTALYWYRQSLGQGLEFLIYFQGNSAPDKSGLPSDRFSAERTGGSVSTLTIQRTQQEDSAVYLCASSLQAGTEAFFGQGTRLTVV.

V is TRBV20-1 and J is TRBJ1-4, with 8 bases aligning to TRBD1. With 3 bases clipped from V and 8 bases from J, the junction kept 11 bases outside the gene matches. Germline V gene lookup returns CDR1 DFQATT and CDR2 SNEGSKA (reference sequence). This CDR3 has 15 residues. CDR3 DNA: TGCAGTGCTAGTAAGGCGACAGGGGTTGACGAAAAACTGTTTTTT. Translated: CSASKATGVDEKLFF.

The genes are TRBV3-1 (or the pseudogene TRBV3-2) and TRBJ2-3, with D perhaps given as TRBD1 or TRBD2 (6 bases each). V lost 2 bases and J 7 bases, leaving 16 bases between the germline ends. The CDR3 sequence is 15 residues long. The V gene's germline CDR1 is LGHDT and CDR2 YNNKEL (reference sequence). The CDR3 bases are TGTGCCAGCAGCCAAATCCTACGGGGGCGGAATACGCAGTATTTT. It translates to CASSQILRGRNTQYF.

This chain uses TRBV18 with TRBJ2-3, with D perhaps matching TRBD2 (5 bases). This CDR3 has 16 amino acids. Trimming stripped 4 bases from V and 1 base from J, with 15 bases between. The germline V gene has CDR1 KGHSH and CDR2 LQKENI. CDR3 in DNA: TGTGCCAGCTCACTTGCCCAGCGGTCGGGCACAGATACGCAGTATTTT. It yields the protein CASSLAQRSGTDTQYF.

V usage is TRBV5-8 and J usage is TRBJ1-5, with TRBD1 as a possible D gene (5 bases). The CDR3 is 13 amino acids. The V end was cut by 9 bases, the J end by 4 bases, with 14 bases between. The germline V gene has CDR1 SGHTS and CDR2 YDEGEE. Written as DNA, the CDR3 is TGTGCCACAGCGACCCAGGGAAATCAGCCCCAGCATTTT. This encodes CATATQGNQPQHF.